This T cell receptor beta chain was sequenced for a study of Ad26.COV2.S vaccination and SARS-CoV-2 variants. The study, taken as a whole, reports: After vaccination, substantial breadth of spike-specific CD8+ and CD4+ responses was reported.

Treatment given: some 20 received Ad26.COV2.S at low or high dose, single or two shots; about 5 received placebo; per-sample allocation not given. Day 63 after the first injection of vaccine or placebo was the sampling time. CDR1 is SGDLS and CDR2 is YYNGEE in the germline V gene. There are 14 residues in the CDR3. V was cut by 2 bases and J by 0 bases, with 9 bases left in between. Clones were read by immunoSEQ multiplex PCR, and TCRdb kept only the in-frame ones, dropping some. Among approximately 480,000 clones, 87% were seen once, and the ten largest hold about 13%. As regards this clone: The target antigen is unknown.

The V call is TRBV9, the J call TRBJ2-7; D gene uncertain. Here the sequenced sample was peripheral blood, taken in a trial of Ad26.COV2.S vaccine versus placebo. The sequence came from a person between 18 and 65 years old who received the Ad26.COV2.S COVID-19 vaccine or a placebo. The CDR3 DNA sequence: TGTGCCAGCAGCGTGGACGGGCCCTCCTACGAGCAGTACTTC. It translates to CASSVDGPSYEQYF.